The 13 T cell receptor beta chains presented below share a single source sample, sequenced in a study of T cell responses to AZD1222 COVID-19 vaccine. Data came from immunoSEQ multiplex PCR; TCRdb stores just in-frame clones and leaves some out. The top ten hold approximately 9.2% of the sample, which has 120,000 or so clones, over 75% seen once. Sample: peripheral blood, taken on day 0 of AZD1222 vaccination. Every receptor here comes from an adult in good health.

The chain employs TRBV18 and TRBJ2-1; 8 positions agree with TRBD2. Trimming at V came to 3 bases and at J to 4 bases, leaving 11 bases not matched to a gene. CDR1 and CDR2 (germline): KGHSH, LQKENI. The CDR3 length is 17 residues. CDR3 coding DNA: TGTGCCAGCTCACCCACGACAGGTCGGGGGGGTTACAATGAGCAGTTCTTC. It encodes CASSPTTGRGGYNEQFF.

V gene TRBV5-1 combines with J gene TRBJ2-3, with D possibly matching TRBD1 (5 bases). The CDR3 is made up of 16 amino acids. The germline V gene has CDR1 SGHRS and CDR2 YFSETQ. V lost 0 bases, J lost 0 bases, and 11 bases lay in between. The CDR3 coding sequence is TGCGCCAGCAGCTTGGGGACAAGAGGAAGCACAGATACGCAGTATTTT. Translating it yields CASSLGTRGSTDTQYF.

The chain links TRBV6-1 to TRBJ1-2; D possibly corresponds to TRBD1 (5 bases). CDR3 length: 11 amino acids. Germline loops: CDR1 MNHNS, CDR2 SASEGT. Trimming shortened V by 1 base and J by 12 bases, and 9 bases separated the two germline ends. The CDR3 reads CASSEDRKDTF. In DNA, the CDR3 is TGTGCCAGCAGTGAAGACAGGAAGGACACCTTC.

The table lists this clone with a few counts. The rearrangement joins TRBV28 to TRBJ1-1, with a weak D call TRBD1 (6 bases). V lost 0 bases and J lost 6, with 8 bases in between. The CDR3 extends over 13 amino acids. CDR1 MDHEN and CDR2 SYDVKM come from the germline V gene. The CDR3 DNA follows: TGTGCCAGCAGTTTATGGGACAGCGCTGAAGCTTTCTTT. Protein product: CASSLWDSAEAFF.

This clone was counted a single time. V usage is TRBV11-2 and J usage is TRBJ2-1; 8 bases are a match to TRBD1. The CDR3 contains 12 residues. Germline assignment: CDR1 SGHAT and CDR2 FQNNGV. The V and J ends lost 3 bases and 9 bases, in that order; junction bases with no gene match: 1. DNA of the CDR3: TGTGCCAGCAGCTTGACAGGGGTTGAGCAGTTCTTC. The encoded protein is CASSLTGVEQFF.

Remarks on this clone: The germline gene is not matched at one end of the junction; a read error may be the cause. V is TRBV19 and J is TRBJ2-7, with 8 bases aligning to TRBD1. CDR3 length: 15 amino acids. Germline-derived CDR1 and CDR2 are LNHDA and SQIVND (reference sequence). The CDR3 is CASRIDRGNTYEQYF. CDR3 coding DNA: TGTGCCAGTAGGATAGACAGGGGCAATACCTACGAGCAGTACTTC. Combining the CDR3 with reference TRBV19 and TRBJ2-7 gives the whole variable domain DGGITQSPKYLFRKEGQNVTLSCEQNLNHDAMYWYRQDPGQGLRLIYYSQIVNDFQKGDIAEGYSVSREKKESFPLTVTSAQKNPTAFYLCASRIDRGNTYEQYFGPGTRLTVT.

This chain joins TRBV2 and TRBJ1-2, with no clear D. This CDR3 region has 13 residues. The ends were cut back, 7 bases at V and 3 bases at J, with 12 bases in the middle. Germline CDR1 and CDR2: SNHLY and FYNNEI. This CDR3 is CASTSSGHYGYTF. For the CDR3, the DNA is TGTGCCAGCACCTCCAGTGGACACTATGGCTACACCTTC.

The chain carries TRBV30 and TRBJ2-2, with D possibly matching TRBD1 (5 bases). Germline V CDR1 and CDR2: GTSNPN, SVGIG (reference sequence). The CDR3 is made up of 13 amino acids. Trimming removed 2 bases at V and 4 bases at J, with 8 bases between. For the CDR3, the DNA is TGTGCCTGGAGTTCGACAGTCACCGGGGAGCTGTTTTTT. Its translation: CAWSSTVTGELFF.

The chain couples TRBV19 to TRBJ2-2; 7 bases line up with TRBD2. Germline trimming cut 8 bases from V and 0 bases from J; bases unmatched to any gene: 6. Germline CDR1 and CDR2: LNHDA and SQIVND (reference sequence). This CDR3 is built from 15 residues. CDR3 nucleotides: TGTGCCAGTGACCAGCGGGGATCGAACACCGGGGAGCTGTTTTTT. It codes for CASDQRGSNTGELFF.

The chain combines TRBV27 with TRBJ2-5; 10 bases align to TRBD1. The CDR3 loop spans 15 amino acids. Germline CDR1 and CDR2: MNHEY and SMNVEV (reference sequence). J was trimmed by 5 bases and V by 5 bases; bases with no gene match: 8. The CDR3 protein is CASSVTGGGFETQYF. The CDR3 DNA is TGTGCCAGCAGTGTGACAGGGGGCGGGTTTGAGACCCAGTACTTC.

The CDR3 DNA sequence: TGCGCCAGCAGCCAAGATGGCCCAGAGGGTTTGGGTGAAAAACTGTTTTTT. It is translated as CASSQDGPEGLGEKLFF. This sequence joins TRBV4-1 and TRBJ1-4; D not resolved. Trimming pared 0 bases from V and 7 bases from J, leaving 18 bases between. From germline, CDR1 is MGHRA and CDR2 YSYEKL. The CDR3 runs 17 residues.

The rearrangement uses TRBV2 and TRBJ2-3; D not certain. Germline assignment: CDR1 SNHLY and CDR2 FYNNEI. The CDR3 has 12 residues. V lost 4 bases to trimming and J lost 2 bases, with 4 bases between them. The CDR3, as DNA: TGTGCCAGCAGTGTCATCACAGATACGCAGTATTTT. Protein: CASSVITDTQYF.

The CDR3 DNA reads as TGTGCCAGCAGCCAAGACCCCCGGGACAGGGGAATAGGGGGCACTGAAGCTTTCTTT. The encoded protein is CASSQDPRDRGIGGTEAFF. This chain links TRBV3-1 (or the pseudogene TRBV3-2) with TRBJ1-1, with TRBD1 matching over 10 bases. Trimming took 0 bases from V and 4 from J; bases not matched to a gene: 14. The CDR3 runs 19 residues. Germline CDR1 and CDR2: LGHDT and YNNKEL (reference sequence).